What follows are 23 T cell receptor beta chains derived from one specimen sequenced in a study of blood T cell repertoires in COVID-19. Profiling relied on immunoSEQ multiplex PCR, and the TCRdb table lists in-frame clones only, not all of them. Altogether 35,000 to 40,000 clones are present, approximately 80% being singletons, with the ten largest covering around 1.6%. Sequencing used peripheral blood. Every receptor here comes from a man aged 55 to 70 with COVID-19, enrolled during active disease.

The chain has TRBV27 and TRBJ2-7; 9 positions agree with TRBD2. Germline CDR1 MNHEY, CDR2 SMNVEV (reference sequence). The length of the CDR3 is 15 residues. Trimming removed 6 bases from V and 2 bases from J; junction bases left unmatched: 8. CDR3 sequence (DNA): TGTGCCAGCAGACCCGGGACTAGCTTTCCCTACGAGCAGTACTTC. Its translation is CASRPGTSFPYEQYF.

The rearrangement joins TRBV2 to TRBJ2-1; perhaps TRBD1 as D (5 bases). The CDR3 loop spans 12 amino acids. From germline, CDR1 is SNHLY and CDR2 FYNNEI. The V gene lost 7 bases and the J gene lost 3 bases, with 7 bases spanning the gap. CDR3 nucleotides: TGTGCCAGCAACCAGGGCTACAATGAGCAGTTCTTC. Translation gives CASNQGYNEQFF.

V is TRBV5-1 and J is TRBJ1-2; TRBD1 might be the D (6 bases). The CDR3 has 15 residues. V was trimmed by 0 bases and J by 2 bases, leaving 11 bases between them. CDR1 and CDR2 from the germline V gene are SGHRS and YFSETQ. The CDR3 DNA is TGCGCCAGCAGCTTGGTTCCACAGGGCAACTATGGCTACACCTTC. Translated: CASSLVPQGNYGYTF.

The J gene is TRBJ1-2, the V gene TRBV3-1 (or the pseudogene TRBV3-2), with no clear D. From germline, CDR1 is LGHDT and CDR2 YNNKEL (reference sequence). Trimming shortened V by 0 bases and J by 4 bases, and 6 bases separated the two germline ends. The CDR3 has 13 amino acids. The CDR3 DNA reads TGTGCCAGCAGCCAAGAAGGCGGCTATGGCTACACCTTC. Amino acids: CASSQEGGYGYTF.

The chain uses TRBV15 and TRBJ1-3; D call uncertain. The CDR3 has 14 residues. The V end lost 0 bases, the J end lost 2 bases, and 5 bases lay between the germline ends. Germline loops: CDR1 LNHNV, CDR2 YYDKDF (reference sequence). CDR3 loop: CATSRDFTGNTIYF. Here the CDR3 DNA reads TGTGCCACCAGCAGAGATTTTACTGGAAACACCATATATTTT.

The rearrangement links TRBV30 to TRBJ1-1, with D unresolved. The CDR3 consists of 13 residues. V was trimmed by 5 bases and J by 4 bases, leaving 14 bases between them. In germline, CDR1 is GTSNPN, CDR2 SVGIG (reference sequence). CDR3 region: CAWGRQRFTEAFF. The CDR3 DNA reads TGTGCCTGGGGGCGCCAGCGGTTCACTGAAGCTTTCTTT.

The chain uses TRBV3-1 (or the pseudogene TRBV3-2) and TRBJ2-6, with D unclear. V was shortened by 0 bases and J by 3 bases, with 3 bases between the two germline ends. Germline V gene sequence: CDR1 LGHDT, CDR2 YNNKEL (reference sequence). The CDR3 has 14 amino acids. CDR3: CASSQESGANVLTF. In DNA form, the CDR3 reads TGTGCCAGCAGCCAAGAGAGTGGGGCCAACGTCCTGACTTTC.

The table lists this clone with a count of one. The chain links TRBV27 to TRBJ2-7; D not resolved. This CDR3 is 14 amino acids long. Germline V gene lookup returns CDR1 MNHEY and CDR2 SMNVEV (reference sequence). V was shortened by 4 bases and J by 3 bases, with 13 bases between the two germline ends. CDR3 in DNA: TGTGCCAGCAGTTACAGAATACAAGGCTACGAGCAGTACTTC. Translated, it gives CASSYRIQGYEQYF.

This clone appeared a few times. The chain carries TRBV7-8 and TRBJ1-5; no definite D call. CDR1 is SGHVS, CDR2 FQNEAQ, per germline. Between the trimmed V and J ends, which lost 4 bases and 9 bases, there was a span of 10 bases. The CDR3 consists of 12 residues. CDR3 in amino acids: CASSYLFGPQHF. In DNA, the CDR3 is TGTGCCAGCAGCTATTTATTCGGGCCCCAGCATTTT.

The chain has TRBV5-4 and TRBJ1-2; a weak D match, TRBD1 (6 bases). The CDR3 length is 16 residues. Germline CDR1 SGHNT, CDR2 YYREEE (reference sequence). With 1 base removed from V and 4 bases from J, the gap between germline ends came to 17 bases. CDR3 sequence reads: CASSLPGGGEGYGYTF. In DNA form, the CDR3 reads TGTGCCAGCAGCTTGCCGGGGGGGGGCGAAGGCTATGGCTACACCTTC.

This clone was seen just once. The chain combines TRBV19 with TRBJ1-2; 9 nucleotides line up with TRBD1. The germline CDR1 and CDR2 sequences are LNHDA and SQIVND (reference sequence). The CDR3 is 14 amino acids. Trimming cost V 10 bases and J 8 bases; bases outside gene matches: 14. The CDR3 sequence is CATSPGQGGLGYTF. Here the CDR3 DNA reads TGTGCCACCTCCCCGGGACAGGGAGGTTTAGGCTACACCTTC.

CDR3 residues: CASSQDKGPGGYTF. As DNA, the CDR3 is TGCGCCAGCAGCCAAGACAAGGGCCCAGGGGGCTACACCTTC. V and J are TRBV4-3 and TRBJ1-2, with D tentatively TRBD1 (5 bases). Germline lookup yields CDR1 LGHNA and CDR2 YSLEER. The germline V and J ends were trimmed by 0 bases and 8 bases, with 13 bases remaining between them. The CDR3 has 14 amino acids.

The CDR3 sequence is CASSLDRALSTDTQYF. The CDR3 DNA reads TGCGCCAGCAGCTTAGACAGGGCCCTGAGCACAGATACGCAGTATTTT. This rearrangement joins TRBV5-1 to TRBJ2-3; TRBD1 aligns across 7 bases. V gave up 2 bases and J gave up 0 bases; unmatched junction bases: 6. CDR3 size: 16 residues. Germline assignment: CDR1 SGHRS and CDR2 YFSETQ.

The chain is built from TRBV2 and TRBJ1-5, with 8 bases that match TRBD1. Per germline, CDR1 SNHLY and CDR2 FYNNEI. The CDR3 contains 14 residues. V lost 6 bases and J lost 3; bases outside the gene matches: 4. The DNA for the CDR3 is TGTGCCAGCAGACTCAGGGGGCCCAATCAGCCCCAGCATTTT. Translated: CASRLRGPNQPQHF.

In nucleotides, the CDR3 is TGTGCCTGGAGGGGTCTGGAGAGGAATGGCTACACCTTC. It specifies CAWRGLERNGYTF. The chain uses TRBV30 and TRBJ1-2; D is ambiguous. Trimming cost V 3 bases and J 6 bases, with 14 bases left between them. The CDR3 covers 13 residues. CDR1 is GTSNPN and CDR2 is SVGIG in the germline V gene (reference sequence).

V and J are TRBV30 and TRBJ2-7; 7 nucleotides agree with TRBD1. Germline V gene sequence: CDR1 GTSNPN, CDR2 SVGIG (reference sequence). The CDR3 has 13 amino acids. V gave up 5 bases and J gave up 6 bases; unmatched junction bases: 10. The CDR3 coding sequence is TGTGCCTGGGGGCTGAGGGGGCCAAGCGAGCAGTACTTC. Protein: CAWGLRGPSEQYF.

This clone was recorded only once. This sequence joins TRBV2 and TRBJ2-7, with TRBD1 matching over 7 bases. The CDR3 has 14 amino acids. Germline loops: CDR1 SNHLY, CDR2 FYNNEI. J lost 5 bases, V lost 6 bases, and 10 bases had no gene match. The CDR3 here is CASSRSRGRDEQYF. The CDR3 DNA follows: TGTGCCAGCAGCCGGAGTAGGGGGCGCGACGAGCAGTACTTC.

The rearrangement links TRBV5-1 to TRBJ1-5; a weak D match, TRBD1 (5 bases). The germline V and J ends were trimmed by 4 bases and 4 bases, with 15 bases remaining between them. The CDR3 has 15 amino acids. In germline, CDR1 is SGHRS, CDR2 YFSETQ. CDR3: CASSPAGGSNQPQHF. In DNA, the CDR3 is TGCGCCAGCAGCCCCGCTGGGGGGTCAAATCAGCCCCAGCATTTT.

The gene calls are TRBV6-5 and TRBJ1-1; D might be TRBD1 (6 bases). The V end was cut by 4 bases, the J end by 2 bases, with 8 bases between. CDR3 length: 13 residues. Germline-derived CDR1 and CDR2 are MNHEY and SVGAGI. In nucleotides, the CDR3 is TGTGCCAGCAGTTGGACAGAAAACACTGAAGCTTTCTTT. Residues: CASSWTENTEAFF.

This rearrangement joins TRBV5-1 to TRBJ2-6; D perhaps matches TRBD2 (5 bases). Germline loops: CDR1 SGHRS, CDR2 YFSETQ. This CDR3 spans 16 amino acids. The V gene lost 0 bases and the J gene lost 0 bases, with 7 bases spanning the gap. The CDR3 sequence is CASSLAGFSGANVLTF. The CDR3 bases are TGCGCCAGCAGCTTGGCGGGATTCTCTGGGGCCAACGTCCTGACTTTC.

The chain combines TRBV6-1 with TRBJ2-1; tentative D call: TRBD1 (6 bases). The V and J ends lost 6 bases and 8 bases respectively, with 11 bases between them. Germline assignment: CDR1 MNHNS and CDR2 SASEGT. The CDR3 has 12 residues. The CDR3: CASSRKGDEQFF. CDR3 DNA sequence: TGTGCCAGCAGCCGAAAGGGGGATGAGCAGTTCTTC.

The chain employs TRBV7-9 and TRBJ1-1, with D uncertain. The CDR3 is made up of 14 amino acids. V dropped 5 bases and J dropped 6 bases, with 16 bases sitting between them. CDR1 is SEHNR, CDR2 FQNEAQ, per germline (reference sequence). The CDR3 region is CASSNPGGLSEAFF. The CDR3 DNA follows: TGTGCCAGCAGCAACCCAGGTGGTCTTTCTGAAGCTTTCTTT. Filled out from reference TRBV7-9 and TRBJ1-1, the complete variable domain reads DTGVSQNPRHKITKRGQNVTFRCDPISEHNRLYWYRQTLGQGPEFLTYFQNEAQLEKSRLLSDRFSAERPKGSFSTLEIQRTEQGDSAMYLCASSNPGGLSEAFFGQGTRLTVV.

Note on this clone: Distinct nucleotide sequences in the sample also encode this CDR3. This rearrangement joins TRBV30 to TRBJ1-5; D is undetermined. Looked up from germline, CDR1 is GTSNPN and CDR2 is SVGIG (reference sequence). The CDR3 contains 14 residues. Trimming pared 3 bases from V and 2 bases from J, leaving 11 bases between. Here the CDR3 reads CAWRGRGGNQPQHF. As DNA, the CDR3 is TGTGCCTGGAGGGGCCGGGGTGGCAATCAGCCCCAGCATTTT.